This is a list of T cell receptor beta chains from one sample in a study of blood T cell repertoires in COVID-19. The repertoire was sequenced with immunoSEQ multiplex PCR; TCRdb's copy has only in-frame clones and lacks some. The sample has more than 95,000 clones, 85% seen once. Sequenced material: peripheral blood. These receptors originate from a woman aged 80 or older with acute or convalescent COVID-19. CDR3s include the opening cysteine and the closing phenylalanine or tryptophan. Each record gives: V gene, D gene, CDR3 length, J gene, clone size, CDR3 protein, CDR3 DNA. The D gene is left open where the match is weak. Clone size, where shown, is once, few, many, or a class for clones that have expanded.

>TRBV7-2|.|15|TRBJ2-6|.
CASSLSGAGANVLTF
TGTGCCAGCAGCTTATCAGGGGCTGGGGCCAACGTCCTGACTTTC
>TRBV27|TRBD1|16|TRBJ2-3|.
CASRLHRDRDTDTQYF
TGTGCCAGCAGACTCCACCGGGACAGGGACACAGATACGCAGTATTTT
>TRBV28|.|15|TRBJ1-3|.
CASSGPRSSGNTIYF
TGTGCCAGCAGTGGTCCCCGGAGCTCTGGAAACACCATATATTTT
>TRBV25-1|TRBD1|15|TRBJ1-1|.
CASSERQGAPTEAFF
TGTGCCAGCAGTGAGCGACAGGGGGCGCCGACTGAAGCTTTCTTT
>TRBV7-3|TRBD1|14|TRBJ2-2|.
CASSLGTGYQELFF
TGTGCCAGCAGCTTGGGGACAGGGTATCAGGAGCTGTTTTTT
>TRBV25-1|TRBD1|15|TRBJ1-1|.
CASSDPTGARTEAFF
TGTGCCAGCAGTGACCCTACAGGGGCCCGCACTGAAGCTTTCTTT
>TRBV6-2/TRBV6-3|TRBD2|17|TRBJ2-1|once
CASSYSGSSGGYNEQFF
TGTGCCAGCAGTTACTCTGGATCTAGCGGGGGGTACAATGAGCAGTTCTTC
>TRBV18|.|13|TRBJ2-1|.
CASSLSAYNEQFF
TGTGCCAGCTCACTGAGTGCCTACAATGAGCAGTTCTTC
>TRBV5-1|.|14|TRBJ1-2|.
CASSTGKGPYGYTF
TGCGCCAGCAGCACAGGAAAAGGGCCCTATGGCTACACCTTC
>TRBV4-3|.|15|TRBJ1-6|.
CASSQEYRSNSPLHF
TGCGCCAGCAGCCAAGAATACCGGAGCAATTCACCCCTCCACTTT
>TRBV5-8|.|15|TRBJ1-2|.
CASSLRLTALTGYTF
TGTGCCAGCAGCTTACGACTGACAGCCCTAACGGGCTACACCTTC
>TRBV4-3|.|14|TRBJ2-1|few
CASSQASAYNEQFF
TGCGCCAGCAGCCAAGCGTCAGCGTACAATGAGCAGTTCTTC
>TRBV4-2|TRBD2|16|TRBJ2-5|.
CASSPPGAGGLETQYF
TGTGCCAGCAGCCCTCCTGGCGCGGGGGGCCTGGAGACCCAGTACTTC
>TRBV7-2|TRBD2|16|TRBJ2-3|.
CASSLMGGGTTDTQYF
TGTGCCAGCAGCCTAATGGGCGGGGGGACCACAGATACGCAGTATTTT
>TRBV6-6|.|12|TRBJ1-6|.
CASRSKGEPLHF
TGTGCCAGCAGGTCCAAGGGGGAACCCCTCCACTTT
>TRBV4-1|.|14|TRBJ1-2|few
CASSQARSSYGYTF
TGCGCCAGCAGCCAAGCTCGGTCGAGCTATGGCTACACCTTC
>TRBV9|.|17|TRBJ1-3|few
CASSVGGQPYSGNTIYF
TGTGCCAGCAGCGTAGGAGGACAACCGTACTCTGGAAACACCATATATTTT
>TRBV18|TRBD1|15|TRBJ1-4|.
CASSPQGASNEKLFF
TGTGCCAGCTCTCCACAGGGGGCGTCTAATGAAAAACTGTTTTTT
>TRBV7-2|TRBD2|15|TRBJ2-1|once
CASSIGLAGANEQFF
TGTGCCAGCAGCATAGGCCTAGCGGGGGCCAATGAGCAGTTCTTC
>TRBV18|.|15|TRBJ1-2|.
CASSPPEGHLDGYTF
TGTGCCAGCTCACCACCAGAGGGACATCTGGATGGCTACACCTTC
>TRBV29-1|TRBD1|13|TRBJ1-3|.
CSAGQGPGNTIYF
TGCAGCGCAGGACAGGGGCCAGGAAACACCATATATTTT
>TRBV5-8|.|13|TRBJ1-1|.
CASSLDRQTEAFF
TGTGCCAGCAGCCTCGACAGGCAAACTGAAGCTTTCTTT
>TRBV28|.|13|TRBJ1-2|.
CAVSRGRFGGYTF
TGTGCCGTAAGCAGGGGTCGCTTTGGTGGCTACACCTTC
>TRBV15|TRBD1|15|TRBJ1-5|.
CATSSPGQSYQPQHF
TGTGCCACCAGCAGCCCGGGACAGTCTTATCAGCCCCAGCATTTT
>TRBV5-1|.|16|TRBJ2-6|.
CASSLGGTSGANVLTF
TGCGCCAGCAGCTTGGGAGGGACTTCTGGGGCCAACGTCCTGACTTTC
>TRBV6-6|.|16|TRBJ2-5|.
CASSYPLTGSGETQYF
TGTGCCAGCAGTTACCCTTTAACAGGGTCGGGAGAGACCCAGTACTTC
>TRBV11-2|.|14|TRBJ2-1|.
CASSFPAGDNEQFF
TGTGCCAGCAGCTTTCCAGCGGGTGACAATGAGCAGTTCTTC
>TRBV4-2|.|12|TRBJ1-2|.
CATKTGDYGYTF
TGTGCCACCAAGACGGGGGACTATGGCTACACCTTC
>TRBV7-3|TRBD1|15|TRBJ2-1|once
CASSPTGTGWHEQFF
TGTGCCAGCAGCCCGACCGGGACAGGGTGGCATGAGCAGTTCTTC
>TRBV19|TRBD1|14|TRBJ1-2|.
CASTRDRVSYGYTF
TGTGCCAGTACCCGGGACAGGGTTAGCTATGGCTACACCTTC
>TRBV6-6|TRBD1|16|TRBJ2-1|.
CASSPRDRVDSGEQFF
TGTGCCAGCAGTCCCCGGGACAGGGTAGATTCGGGTGAGCAGTTCTTC
>TRBV4-2|TRBD2|16|TRBJ2-3|.
CASSQIGLADGDTQYF
TGTGCCAGCAGCCAAATTGGACTAGCGGATGGAGATACGCAGTATTTT
>TRBV6-6|TRBD1|14|TRBJ1-6|.
CASSSDRGYSPLHF
TGTGCCAGCAGTTCGGACAGGGGTTATTCACCCCTCCACTTT
>TRBV28|TRBD1|13|TRBJ1-6|.
CASGGSGGSPLHF
TGTGCCTCAGGGGGTAGTGGCGGATCACCCCTCCACTTT
>TRBV19|TRBD2|14|TRBJ2-1|.
CASSILAGVGEQFF
TGTGCCAGTAGTATTCTAGCGGGGGTTGGTGAGCAGTTCTTC
>TRBV7-8|.|14|TRBJ1-1|.
CASSFRIPRTEAFF
TGTGCCAGCAGCTTCAGGATCCCCCGCACTGAAGCTTTCTTT
>TRBV28|.|12|TRBJ1-5|.
CASSFRNQPQHF
TGTGCCAGCAGTTTTCGGAATCAGCCCCAGCATTTT
>TRBV20-1|.|11|TRBJ2-3|.
CSARPGDTQYF
TGCAGTGCTAGACCAGGGGATACGCAGTATTTT
>TRBV5-5|.|14|TRBJ1-1|.
CASSLIPLNTEAFF
TGTGCCAGCAGCTTGATCCCTTTGAACACTGAAGCTTTCTTT
>TRBV6-5|.|14|TRBJ1-6|.
CASQMGADNSPLHF
TGTGCCAGCCAAATGGGGGCAGATAATTCACCCCTCCACTTT
>TRBV2|.|17|TRBJ1-1|.
CASRGSTGYWMNTEAFF
TGTGCCAGCAGAGGCTCTACAGGGTACTGGATGAACACTGAAGCTTTCTTT
>TRBV3-1/TRBV3-2|.|13|TRBJ1-1|.
CASQGDLNTEAFF
TGTGCCAGCCAAGGAGATTTGAACACTGAAGCTTTCTTT